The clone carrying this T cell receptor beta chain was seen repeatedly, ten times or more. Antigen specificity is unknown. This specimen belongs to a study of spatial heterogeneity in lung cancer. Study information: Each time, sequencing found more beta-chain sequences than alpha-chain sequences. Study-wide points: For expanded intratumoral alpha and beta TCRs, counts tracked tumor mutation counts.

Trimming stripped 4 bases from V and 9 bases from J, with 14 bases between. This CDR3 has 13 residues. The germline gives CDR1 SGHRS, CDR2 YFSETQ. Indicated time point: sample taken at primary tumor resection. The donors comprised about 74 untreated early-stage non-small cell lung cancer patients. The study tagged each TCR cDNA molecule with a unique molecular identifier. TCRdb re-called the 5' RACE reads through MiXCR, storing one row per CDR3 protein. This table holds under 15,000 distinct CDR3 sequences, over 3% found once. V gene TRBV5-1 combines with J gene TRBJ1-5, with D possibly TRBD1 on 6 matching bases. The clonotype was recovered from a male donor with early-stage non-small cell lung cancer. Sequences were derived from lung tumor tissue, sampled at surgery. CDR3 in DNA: TGCGCCAGCAGCCTTGAACAGGGTTCGCCCCAGCATTTT. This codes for CASSLEQGSPQHF.